This TCR beta chain was captured by sequencing in a study of T-cell memory formation after mild COVID-19. About the research overall: TCR clustering was largely donor specific.

MiXCR, run by TCRdb on the 5' RACE reads, gives a single entry per CDR3 protein. The sample includes 540,000 or so distinct CDR3 sequences, roughly 22% of them seen just once. Germline V lookup: CDR1 SNHLY, CDR2 FYNNEI. CDR3 size: 13 residues. The ends were cut back, 3 bases at V and 5 bases at J, with 9 bases in the middle. Whole-study results and caveats: Shrinking CD4+ clones resided mostly in CM and EM, and CD8+ ones in EMRA. Balance between CD4 and CD8 was seen in clones contracting day 15 to 85, and a CD4+ lean was seen in later expanders.

In its sample, this clonotype was seen a few times. The antigen remains unidentified. This sequence joins TRBV2 and TRBJ2-3; no definite D call. The sample consisted of PBMCs or a T cell subset sorted from them (not recorded which). This receptor was obtained from an adult woman who had mild COVID-19 (a few samples of this study predate the infection). Cell type and time point are not known. CDR3: CASSEGFGDTQYF. Here the CDR3 DNA reads TGTGCCAGCAGTGAGGGCTTTGGAGATACGCAGTATTTT. Based on the CDR3 plus reference TRBV2 and TRBJ2-3, the full variable domain is EPEVTQTPSHQVTQMGQEVILRCVPISNHLYFYWYRQILGQKVEFLVSFYNNEISEKSEIFDDQFSVERPDGSNFTLKIRSTKLEDSAMYFCASSEGFGDTQYFGPGTRLTVL.